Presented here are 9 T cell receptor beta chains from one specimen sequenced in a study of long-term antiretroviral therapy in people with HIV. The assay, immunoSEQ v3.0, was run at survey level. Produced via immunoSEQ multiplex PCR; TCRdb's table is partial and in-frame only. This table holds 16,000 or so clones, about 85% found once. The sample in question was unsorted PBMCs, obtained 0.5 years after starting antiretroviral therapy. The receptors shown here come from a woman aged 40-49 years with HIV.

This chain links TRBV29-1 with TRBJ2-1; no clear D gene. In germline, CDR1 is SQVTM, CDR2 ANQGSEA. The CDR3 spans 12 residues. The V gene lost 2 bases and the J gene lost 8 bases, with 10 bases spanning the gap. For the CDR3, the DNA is TGCAGCGTTGAACAGCGCGGTTATGAGCAGTTCTTC. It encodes CSVEQRGYEQFF.

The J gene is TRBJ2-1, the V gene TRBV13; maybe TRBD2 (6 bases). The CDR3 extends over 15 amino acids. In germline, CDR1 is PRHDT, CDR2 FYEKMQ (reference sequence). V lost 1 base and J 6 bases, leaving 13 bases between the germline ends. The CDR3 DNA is TGTGCCAGCAGCTTAGCGGGAGAGTGGGGCAATGAGCAGTTCTTC. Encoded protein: CASSLAGEWGNEQFF.

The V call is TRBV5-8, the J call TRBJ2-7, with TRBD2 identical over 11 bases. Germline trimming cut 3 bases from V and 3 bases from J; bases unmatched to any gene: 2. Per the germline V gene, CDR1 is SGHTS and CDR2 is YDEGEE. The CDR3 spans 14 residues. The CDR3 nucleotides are TGTGCCAGCAGCTCCGGGACTAGCGGCTACGAGCAGTACTTC. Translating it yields CASSSGTSGYEQYF. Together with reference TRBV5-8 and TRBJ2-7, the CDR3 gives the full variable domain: EAGVTQSPTHLIKTRGQQATLRCSPISGHTSVYWYQQALGLGLQFLLWYDEGEERNRGNFPPRFSGRQFPNYSSELNVNALELEDSALYLCASSSGTSGYEQYFGPGTRLTVT.

Written as DNA, the CDR3 is TGTGCCGTAGGACTAGCGGGAGTTACAGATACGCAGTATTTT. Protein: CAVGLAGVTDTQYF. The gene calls are TRBV10-3 and TRBJ2-3, with 13 positions matching TRBD2. The germline CDR1 and CDR2 sequences are ENHRY and SYGVKD. The V segment lost 11 bases and the J segment 3 bases; nucleotides outside the gene matches: 5. This CDR3 region has 14 residues.

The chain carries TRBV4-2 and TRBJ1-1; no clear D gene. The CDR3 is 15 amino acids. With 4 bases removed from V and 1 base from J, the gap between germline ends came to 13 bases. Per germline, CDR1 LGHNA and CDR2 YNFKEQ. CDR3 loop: CASSLQAVANTEAFF. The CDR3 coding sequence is TGTGCCAGCAGCCTCCAGGCCGTTGCGAACACTGAAGCTTTCTTT.

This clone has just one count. The CDR3 DNA sequence: TGCGCCAGCAGACCCCTTTTAGCGGAGTTTGAGCAGTTCTTC. Translated: CASRPLLAEFEQFF. The chain recombines TRBV5-1 with TRBJ2-1, with a possible D match to TRBD2 (6 bases). Germline CDR1 SGHRS, CDR2 YFSETQ. The CDR3 runs 14 residues. Trimming took 5 bases from V and 9 from J, leaving 18 bases between them. The whole variable domain, remainder taken from reference TRBV5-1 and TRBJ2-1, is KAGVTQTPRYLIKTRGQQVTLSCSPISGHRSVSWYQQTPGQGLQFLFEYFSETQRNKGNFPGRFSGRQFSNSRSEMNVSTLELGDSALYLCASRPLLAEFEQFFGPGTRLTVL.

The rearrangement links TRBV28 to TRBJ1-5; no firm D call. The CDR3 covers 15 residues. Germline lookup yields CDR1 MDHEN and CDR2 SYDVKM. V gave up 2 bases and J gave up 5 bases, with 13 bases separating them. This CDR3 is CASSLMGTPHQPQHF. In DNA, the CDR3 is TGTGCCAGCAGTTTAATGGGCACTCCGCATCAGCCCCAGCATTTT. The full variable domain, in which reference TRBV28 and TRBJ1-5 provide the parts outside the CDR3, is DVKVTQSSRYLVKRTGEKVFLECVQDMDHENMFWYRQDPGLGLRLIYFSYDVKMKEKGDIPEGYSVSREKKERFSLILESASTNQTSMYLCASSLMGTPHQPQHFGDGTRLSIL.

The chain's CDR3 is CASSSGTLPSYEQYF. DNA of the CDR3: TGTGCCAGCAGCTCGGGGACCCTACCATCCTACGAGCAGTACTTC. This chain links TRBV7-6 with TRBJ2-7; D possibly uses TRBD1 or TRBD2 (5 bases each). Trimming cost V 4 bases and J 1 base, with 14 bases left between them. CDR1 and CDR2 from the germline V gene are SGHVS and FNYEAQ. The CDR3 extends over 15 amino acids.

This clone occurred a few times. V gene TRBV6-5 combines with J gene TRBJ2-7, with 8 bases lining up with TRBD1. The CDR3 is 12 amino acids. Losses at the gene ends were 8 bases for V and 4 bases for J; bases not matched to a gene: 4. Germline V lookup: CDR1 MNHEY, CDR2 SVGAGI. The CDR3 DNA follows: TGTGCCAGCTGGGACAGGAAGTACGAGCAGTACTTC. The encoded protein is CASWDRKYEQYF.